This note documents a single T cell receptor beta chain sequence. The antigen remains unidentified. The ends lost 9 bases at V and 1 base at J; junction bases unmatched: 6. Germline CDR1 SGHRS, CDR2 YFSETQ. This CDR3 is built from 13 residues. The data are from a study of OX40 agonist ivuxolimab in advanced cancers. Generated by immunoSEQ multiplex PCR, the TCRdb table keeps only in-frame clones and is missing some. The data show more than 45,000 clones, around 90% seen once. Findings and limits, study-wide: Partly responding patients at 0.1-3.0 mg/kg showed some of the smallest clonal expansion. Still undetermined is the antigen specificity of the expanded peripheral T cells.

This rearrangement joins TRBV5-1 to TRBJ2-5; TRBD2 matches 7 bases. This sample comprised CD4+ or CD8+ T cells sorted from blood, obtained in a trial of the OX40 agonist ivuxolimab. The clonotype was recovered from an adult with an advanced solid tumor such as melanoma, head and neck, liver or kidney cancer. DNA for the CDR3: TGCGCCACCTCCCGGGGGGTCCAAGAGACCCAGTACTTC. Translating it yields CATSRGVQETQYF.